The T cell receptor (beta chain) described here comes from a study of metastatic and nonmetastatic thyroid tumors (dated by TCRdb to the early 2020s). Context from the whole study: Repertoires were compared across peripheral blood and tumor or nodule tissue samples from malignant and benign thyroid patients. The paper's findings and limits, for the study overall: In both blood and tumor samples, malignant tumors were reported to have significantly higher TCR beta diversity than benign nodules.

No treatment had been received by any patient before thyroid surgery. The study retrospectively analysed patient clinical samples collected from the early 2010s to the late 2010s using T-cell receptor beta sequencing. This clone is categorized as medium-sized (0.01 to 0.1%). The clone's antigen remains unknown. No qualities accompany the bases; no much larger clone lies one base away. The CDR3 runs 14 amino acids, cysteine and phenylalanine included. Only the CDR3 DNA is retained, 42 bases long and in frame from the first base. V gives up 5 bases and J gives up 2 bases, and the segment between their germline ends measures 10 bases. Sequences LNHDA (CDR1) and SQIVND (CDR2) are obtained from the germline V gene (reference sequence). The library came from PCR. Instrument on record: Illumina HiSeq 4000. The TCR beta-chain CDR3 region of each patient was profiled by high-throughput sequencing. Per the authors' processing: CDR3 differences across clinicopathological groups were used to build a classifier for discriminating distant-metastatic papillary thyroid cancer patients. The Shannon index was used to assess repertoire diversity, and the Morisita-Horn index was used to assess tumor-blood repertoire similarity. In TCRdb, the public reads were trimmed at Q25 with fastp and aligned with MiXCR, with productive beta chains retained. Clone size and V and J calls follow TCRdb, not the original study. This sample gives more than 8,000 clones in total; 44% of them show up just once. The ten biggest clones cover 33% of the sample.

Specimen: tumor tissue. The origin of this receptor is a male donor with papillary thyroid cancer or a benign thyroid nodule (not recorded which). Some clones in this sample may be carry-over from other donors' samples. The chain employs TRBV19 and TRBJ1-3, with the D gene too uncertain to name. Read as DNA, the sequence is TGTGCCAGTAGTTTACCAGGAGCTGGAAACACCATATATTTT. This codes for CASSLPGAGNTIYF. The reference TRBV19 and TRBJ1-3 proteins fill in what lies around the CDR3, so the full variable domain reads DGGITQSPKYLFRKEGQNVTLSCEQNLNHDAMYWYRQDPGQGLRLIYYSQIVNDFQKGDIAEGYSVSREKKESFPLTVTSAQKNPTAFYLCASSLPGAGNTIYFGEGSWLTVV.